Listed below are T cell receptor beta chains from one sample, sequenced in a study of blood T cells in healthy people across ages. TCRdb re-called the 5' RACE reads through MiXCR, storing one row per CDR3 protein. Of over 1,300,000 distinct CDR3 sequences detected, approximately 59% appear once; the ten largest clones hold 6.5% to 8.5%. The sequencing sample was made of blood. These receptors originate from a man between 18 and 35 years old in good health. The CDR3 runs from the conserved cysteine through the conserved F or W. The D gene is left open where the match is weak. Clone size is stated in some rows and not others, as once, few, many or a class when expanded.

cdr3_aa | cdr3_nt | d_call | clone_size | j_call | v_call
CASSPTTRADYGYTF | TGTGCCAGCAGTCCTACCACCCGGGCCGACTATGGCTACACCTTC | NA | many | TRBJ1-2 | TRBV27
CASRPSGDNEQFF | TGTGCCAGCAGGCCTAGCGGGGACAATGAGCAGTTCTTC | TRBD2 | few | TRBJ2-1 | TRBV2
CASSFPIEVGRGNNEQYF | TGCGCCAGCAGCTTCCCGATTGAGGTTGGCCGCGGTAACAATGAGCAGTACTTC | NA | NA | TRBJ2-7 | TRBV4-3
CSASQGSRNEQFF | TGCAGTGCTAGCCAAGGTTCTAGGAATGAGCAGTTCTTC | NA | once | TRBJ2-1 | TRBV20-1
CASSLPSTDTQYF | TGTGCCAGCAGCTTACCTAGCACAGATACGCAGTATTTT | NA | many | TRBJ2-3 | TRBV5-1
CASSPPGAYNEQFF | TGTGCCAGCAGCCCCCCCGGTGCCTACAATGAGCAGTTCTTC | NA | NA | TRBJ2-1 | TRBV9
CSVWTSVGTDTQYF | TGCAGCGTTTGGACTAGCGTAGGCACAGATACGCAGTATTTT | TRBD2 | many | TRBJ2-3 | TRBV29-1
CASRTAGTRGRGYTF | TGTGCCAGCAGGACTGCCGGGACAAGGGGCAGGGGCTACACCTTC | NA | NA | TRBJ1-2 | TRBV6-6
CASSWTGSIYGYTF | TGTGCCAGCAGTTGGACAGGGTCGATTTATGGCTACACCTTC | TRBD1 | NA | TRBJ1-2 | TRBV6-2/TRBV6-3
CASSPTGTSQPQHF | TGTGCCAGCAGCCCGACAGGAACAAGTCAGCCCCAGCATTTT | NA | NA | TRBJ1-5 | TRBV6-5
CASSNSGRVNEQFF | TGTGCCAGCAGTAATAGCGGGAGGGTCAATGAGCAGTTCTTC | TRBD2 | once | TRBJ2-1 | TRBV7-9
CASIPQGSKSGYTF | TGTGCCAGCATTCCACAGGGGAGCAAATCCGGCTACACCTTC | NA | NA | TRBJ1-2 | TRBV21-1
CSARDSDDYGYTF | TGCAGTGCTAGAGACTCAGACGACTATGGCTACACCTTC | NA | NA | TRBJ1-2 | TRBV20-1
CASSQDWGGPYEQYF | TGTGCCAGCAGCCAAGATTGGGGAGGGCCCTACGAGCAGTACTTC | TRBD2 | NA | TRBJ2-7 | TRBV7-2
CASSLVRWEGNEQFF | TGTGCCAGCAGCTTAGTTAGGTGGGAGGGCAATGAGCAGTTCTTC | TRBD2 | NA | TRBJ2-1 | TRBV7-2
CASSLLGKDLKAFF | TGTGCCAGCAGTTTATTGGGGAAGGACTTAAAAGCTTTCTTT | NA | NA | TRBJ1-1 | TRBV27
CSARTAVRNEQFF | TGCAGTGCTAGGACAGCGGTGAGGAATGAGCAGTTCTTC | NA | NA | TRBJ2-1 | TRBV20-1
CASSLTYPSRQGGQETQYF | TGCGCCAGCAGCCTTACCTACCCTTCCCGACAGGGGGGACAAGAGACCCAGTACTTC | TRBD1 | few | TRBJ2-5 | TRBV4-1
CASSLYAGTNYGYTF | TGTGCCAGCAGTTTATATGCAGGGACTAACTATGGCTACACCTTC | NA | few | TRBJ1-2 | TRBV12-3/TRBV12-4
CASSWTSNNEQYF | TGTGCCAGCAGTTGGACCTCGAACAATGAGCAGTACTTC | NA | NA | TRBJ2-7 | TRBV27
CASSSGTSLHEQFF | TGTGCCAGCAGTTCCGGGACTAGCTTACATGAGCAGTTCTTC | TRBD2 | NA | TRBJ2-1 | TRBV5-5
CASSSGGWTGELFF | TGTGCCAGCAGTTCTGGGGGCTGGACCGGGGAGCTGTTTTTT | NA | NA | TRBJ2-2 | TRBV6-2/TRBV6-3
CASSSFVEAGSSYEQYF | TGTGCCAGCAGCTCATTCGTCGAGGCGGGGAGCTCCTACGAGCAGTACTTC | NA | once | TRBJ2-7 | TRBV7-9
CASSRLAGNEQFF | TGTGCCAGCAGTCGACTAGCAGGCAATGAGCAGTTCTTC | TRBD2 | NA | TRBJ2-1 | TRBV6-2/TRBV6-3
CASSEYSFSSGSYNEQFF | TGTGCCAGCAGTGAATATTCTTTCTCTAGCGGGTCCTACAATGAGCAGTTCTTC | TRBD2 | NA | TRBJ2-1 | TRBV25-1
CASSQETGFYEQYF | TGTGCCAGCAGCCAAGAAACAGGCTTCTACGAGCAGTACTTC | NA | NA | TRBJ2-7 | TRBV3-1
CASSLIPGQSYEQYF | TGTGCCAGCAGCTTAATACCGGGACAGAGCTACGAGCAGTACTTC | TRBD1 | NA | TRBJ2-7 | TRBV13
CSARRDRATGELFF | TGCAGTGCTAGGCGGGACAGGGCCACCGGGGAGCTGTTTTTT | TRBD1 | NA | TRBJ2-2 | TRBV20-1
CSVGGRARNEQFF | TGCAGCGTTGGCGGGAGGGCCAGGAATGAGCAGTTCTTC | TRBD2 | NA | TRBJ2-1 | TRBV29-1
CATSERGTEGNEQFF | TGTGCCACCAGTGAACGAGGGACGGAGGGTAATGAGCAGTTCTTC | NA | NA | TRBJ2-1 | TRBV24-1
CASIETGTGGKKYF | TGTGCCAGCATCGAAACCGGGACAGGGGGCAAAAAGTACTTC | TRBD1 | NA | TRBJ2-5 | TRBV6-5
CASSLDSPGEAFF | TGTGCCAGCAGCCTGGACAGCCCCGGAGAAGCTTTCTTT | NA | NA | TRBJ1-1 | TRBV7-9
CASSLSDRGSDEQFF | TGCGCCAGCAGCTTATCGGACAGGGGATCGGATGAGCAGTTCTTC | TRBD1 | few | TRBJ2-1 | TRBV5-1
CASSLVGQLTDTQYF | TGTGCCAGCAGCTTGGTGGGACAGCTCACAGATACGCAGTATTTT | TRBD1 | few | TRBJ2-3 | TRBV5-6
CASSYSSLYRTSGEETQYF | TGTGCCAGCAGTTACTCCTCGCTCTACCGGACTAGCGGCGAAGAGACCCAGTACTTC | TRBD2 | NA | TRBJ2-5 | TRBV6-5
CASSEDEGIYGYTF | TGTGCCAGCAGTGAAGATGAGGGAATCTATGGCTACACCTTC | NA | NA | TRBJ1-2 | TRBV25-1
CASSPSARVTYEQYF | TGCGCCAGCAGTCCCTCGGCGAGGGTGACCTACGAGCAGTACTTC | NA | NA | TRBJ2-7 | TRBV4-1
CASSPDYGELFF | TGTGCCAGCAGCCCGGACTACGGGGAGCTGTTTTTT | NA | NA | TRBJ2-2 | TRBV7-9
CASSVLAGYSEQYF | TGTGCCAGCAGTGTTCTAGCGGGGTATAGCGAGCAGTACTTC | TRBD2 | NA | TRBJ2-7 | TRBV6-5
CASSLGGNEEKLFF | TGTGCCAGCAGCTTAGGAGGGAACGAAGAAAAACTGTTTTTT | NA | NA | TRBJ1-4 | TRBV7-9
CASGLTSGGVGETQYF | TGTGCCAGCGGATTGACTAGCGGGGGTGTAGGGGAGACCCAGTACTTC | TRBD2 | NA | TRBJ2-5 | TRBV28
CSARDTRDAEETQYF | TGCAGTGCTAGAGATACTCGGGACGCAGAAGAGACCCAGTACTTC | NA | NA | TRBJ2-5 | TRBV20-1
CSVRLAGKNIQYF | TGCAGTGTCAGACTAGCCGGCAAAAACATTCAGTACTTC | TRBD2 | few | TRBJ2-4 | TRBV20-1